This TCR beta chain was captured by sequencing in a study of cytomegalovirus exposure and HLA in healthy donors (dated by TCRdb to 2017 to 2019). Background for the entire study: An earlier analysis of roughly 610 of the donors reported 276 Gb of sequence data and some 110 million unique TCR beta sequences obtained from around 190 million T cells. An early release that covered about 600 HLA-typed donors contained around 300 gigabases of sequencing data and approximately 85 million unique TCR sequences. Of the approximately 400 genotyped donors, roughly 76% were placed in the genetic ancestry cluster associated with self-reported Caucasian donors. The aim of the study was to test whether cataloging public T cell receptors could identify signatures of past pathogen exposure. The study profiled the T cell repertoires of 500 to 800 subjects by immunosequencing and related them to cytomegalovirus serostatus. In addition to the first cohort of around 670 subjects, a separate validation cohort of 130 or so different subjects was used. The study combined high-throughput TCR immunosequencing, statistical association of individual TCRs with disease status, and machine learning to predict cytomegalovirus infection status. A later analysis re-examined previously published TCR beta repertoires from more than 550 donors and added high-resolution HLA genotyping to investigate patterns of TCR occurrence. Rather than using new phenotypic data, the later analysis identified candidate immune exposures from TCR beta sequences and from how often those sequences occurred across donors. To decide whether each TCR beta V gene segment behaved as functional or pseudogenic, an earlier analysis of approximately 620 of the donors relied on high-throughput TCR beta sequencing. Donor age, sex, ethnicity and CMV serostatus were collected together with the repertoire data. A later genetic analysis took genome-wide SNP genotypes for about 65% of the roughly 670 donors and used that subset as a discovery cohort. All discovery cohort repertoires had been generated on a single sequencing platform. HLA typing included class I and class II loci at four-digit resolution. The number of typed donors differed by locus: about 620-640 for A, B, C, DRB1 and DQB1; 500 to 550 for DQA1; some 590 for DPA1; and roughly 470 for DPB1. Because of strong linkage in the cohort, roughly five DR-DQ haplotypes were treated as single units for association and clustering. Among some 410 genotyped donors of the cohort, an average of about 240,000 unique TCR beta nucleotide sequences were sequenced per donor, roughly 18% of them non-productive. Results and caveats for the whole study, not just this receptor: According to a later analysis, TCR association rates differed among HLA loci, with DRB1 alleles showing the most associated TCRs and HLA-C alleles showing the fewest. Three of the identified cytomegalovirus-associated TCR beta chains were confirmed in vitro to be specific for cytomegalovirus antigens. Strong co-occurrence of HLA alleles, especially DR and DQ, made assigning TCR associations to individual alleles difficult. Presence/absence analyses assumed roughly uniform sequencing depth across donors, an assumption that may not hold. In a later analysis, HLA-associated TCR beta chains showed more clonal expansion and lower generation probabilities than non-associated chains that were equally common. A cluster of highly shared sequence variants was judged likely to be a technical artifact of the sequencing pipeline. Most TCR sequences were seen in very few donors, while some public TCRs were found in many individuals. At a false discovery rate of 0.05, a later analysis linked 16,951 TCR beta sequences to specific HLA alleles. A later analysis reported that several top co-occurrence clusters appeared linked to parvovirus B19, influenza, CMV and Epstein-Barr virus. Cytomegalovirus status was reported to be diagnosed by the classifier with high specificity and sensitivity in both the original and validation cohorts. Most CMV-associated TCR beta chains appeared to be HLA-restricted in a later analysis, and the HLA associations seemed to be driven largely by CMV exposure. In this cohort, only TCR beta chains were sequenced, and detectable features were limited by the absence of alpha or paired-chain data. A total of about 180 TCR beta chains were listed by the study as associated with cytomegalovirus. Compared with the approximately 670-donor mean, donors in an Asian-associated ancestry cluster had fewer N-insertions in productive TCRs, according to a later genetic analysis. The 87-base-pair reads could not distinguish some IMGT-functional V segments, including TRBV6-2 and TRBV6-3, so those segments were excluded. Because some donors lacked HLA typing at each locus, the association tests relied only on the typed subset. Because counts were too low, about 15 rarely observed V segments, including chromosome 9 orphons, were left out of the earlier analysis of some 640 of the donors. Immune exposure information for the cohort was limited to CMV serostatus. A further reported finding was that TCR beta sequences accurately predicted the HLA-A and HLA-B alleles for most subjects in the first cohort. In an earlier analysis of about 540 of the donors, most TCR beta V segments were observed in productive rearrangements about 87% or about 30% of the time, broadly matching IMGT annotations. A later genetic analysis associated a missense DCLRE1C variant with V-gene and J-gene trimming of TCR beta chains, and an independent cohort replicated the association. According to the authors, the approach could potentially be generalized to other disease states and immunological phenotypes. Correlated functional status among segregating V segments might reflect linkage disequilibrium, but an unknown experimental factor could not be ruled out.

This clone was detected only once. Its antigen target is currently unknown. Qualities for individual bases were not recorded, and no much larger clone is one base off. CDR1 and CDR2, per the germline V gene, are MNHEY and SVGAGI. The germline V and J ends show losses of 7 bases and 8 bases respectively, and no gene match explains 5 bases of the junction. From cysteine to phenylalanine, the CDR3 is 13 amino acids long. Only the CDR3 part of the read is kept: 39 bases, read in frame from the first base. The cohort consisted of 600 to 750 healthy bone marrow donors. At the time of sampling, all cohort members were nominally healthy, though unrecorded immune exposures were likely present. The donor tested CMV seronegative, placing the donor among the 350 to 400 seronegative members of the cohort. Each donor provided a peripheral blood sample, and peripheral blood mononuclear cells were used for TCR beta sequencing. Genomic DNA was extracted from the blood cell samples with the Qiagen DNeasy Blood Extraction Kit.

Library prep was done by the immunoSEQ multiplex PCR assay. A mixture of 60 forward primers for TCR Vbeta segments and 13 reverse primers for TCR Jbeta segments was used in the multiplex PCR. The CDR3 region of rearranged TCR beta genes was amplified from genomic DNA with a multiplex PCR assay. The amplified TCR beta libraries were sequenced on the Illumina HiSeq System as 87-base-pair reads. The authors' analysis ran thus. A later analysis counted approximately 74 million unique TCR beta chains across the 670 or so repertoires, and 10 million to 11 million of these chains were shared by at least two donors. A nearest-neighbor algorithm error-corrected the raw reads and collapsed the reads into unique sequences, merging closely related sequences to remove PCR and sequencing errors. To assign V, D and J gene segments, CDR3 sequences were aligned to IMGT reference sequences. For a sequence to be retained, a match of at least six nucleotides to both a V gene segment and a J gene segment was required. Rearrangements were classified as productive when the CDR3 lacked stop codons and remained in frame with V and J, and all other rearrangements were classified as non-productive. Following IMGT convention, CDR3 was defined as the stretch from the second conserved V-encoded cysteine to the conserved J-encoded phenylalanine. In an earlier analysis of approximately 500 of the donors, sequences lacking an unambiguous match to a single V gene segment were excluded. An earlier analysis of 550 to 650 of the donors classified V segments as functional when productive rearrangements were above 56.7% and as segregating when the standard deviation between donors was above 5%. A statistical classification framework was built to diagnose cytomegalovirus status from the catalog of TCR beta chain sequences. A later analysis assigned V and J genes by comparing TCR nucleotide sequences with IMGT/GENE-DB human TR gene sequences. In a later analysis, CDR3 sequences and most-parsimonious VDJ recombination scenarios were assigned using the TCRdist pipeline. In a later analysis, each TCR beta chain was defined by its CDR3 amino acid sequence together with its V-gene family, and reads lacking a unique V-gene family were excluded. As a way to deal with suspected cross-contamination and a sequencing artifact, a later analysis dropped hundreds of nucleotide sequences that were highly shared and had low generation probability. A later analysis calculated a clonal expansion index for each public chain from normalized within-repertoire ranks of inferred template counts. In a later analysis, generation probabilities were computed with a VDJ recombination model fitted to out-of-frame rearrangements, and the resulting probabilities were checked against IGoR. In a later analysis, hypergeometric tests were used to score TCR-TCR, TCR-HLA and TCR-CMV co-occurrence, with a repertoire-size bias correction applied to TCR pairs. A later analysis estimated false discovery rates by permuting HLA or CMV assignments 20 times. In a later analysis, co-occurring TCRs were grouped using DBSCAN, and TCRdist sequence similarity was added for clustering within HLA-allele-positive subsets. Repertoires with fewer than 30,000 or more than 120,000 public chains were left out of co-occurrence clustering, as were roughly five repertoires with anomalous nucleotide sharing. TCRdb took over this immuneACCESS table, retaining in-frame rearrangements with V and J assigned. Such tables are incomplete; in checked studies, under half of the missing clones stem from an unresolved V gene, and the remainder is unexplained. The DNA gave D and trimming, while V, J and clone size come from that table. Counted in this sample were some 130,000 clones; approximately 80% of them appeared once. Clones ranked in the top ten supply around 2% of the sample.

This clonotype originated in a man aged 25 to 40 in good health and CMV-seronegative. The specimen was PBMCs. The chain employs TRBV6-5 and TRBJ1-4, with 9 bases in between that match TRBD1. This receptor has the CDR3 CASKGTGTEKLFF. The DNA sequence is TGTGCCAGCAAAGGGACAGGGACAGAAAAACTGTTTTTT.